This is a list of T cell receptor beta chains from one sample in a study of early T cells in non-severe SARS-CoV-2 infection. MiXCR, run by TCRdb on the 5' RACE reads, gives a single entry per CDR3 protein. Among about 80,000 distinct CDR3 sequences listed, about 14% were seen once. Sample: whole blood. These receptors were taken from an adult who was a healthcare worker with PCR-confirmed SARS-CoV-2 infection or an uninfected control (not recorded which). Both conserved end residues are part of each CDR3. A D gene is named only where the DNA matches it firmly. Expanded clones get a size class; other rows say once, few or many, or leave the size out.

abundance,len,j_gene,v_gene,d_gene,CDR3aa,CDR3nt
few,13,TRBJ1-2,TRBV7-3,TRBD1,CASNHTGGFGYTF,TGTGCCAGCAACCATACAGGGGGCTTTGGCTACACCTTC
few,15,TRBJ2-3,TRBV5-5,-,CASSSGTGSTDTQYF,TGTGCCAGCAGTAGCGGGACAGGATCAACAGATACGCAGTATTTT
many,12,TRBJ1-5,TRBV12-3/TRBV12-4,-,CASSLIRQPQHF,TGTGCCAGCAGTTTAATCCGCCAGCCCCAGCATTTT
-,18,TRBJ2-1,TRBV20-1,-,CSAPPGGTGQRSYNEQFF,TGCAGTGCTCCTCCTGGGGGAACAGGACAGCGATCCTACAATGAGCAGTTCTTC
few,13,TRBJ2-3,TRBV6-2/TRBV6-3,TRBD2,CASRRDYTDTQYF,TGTGCCAGCAGAAGGGACTACACAGATACGCAGTATTTT
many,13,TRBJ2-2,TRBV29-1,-,CSVDPRNTGELFF,TGCAGCGTTGACCCAAGAAACACCGGGGAGCTGTTTTTT
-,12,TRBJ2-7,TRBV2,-,CASSGAAYEQYF,TGTGCCAGCAGTGGGGCAGCCTACGAGCAGTACTTC
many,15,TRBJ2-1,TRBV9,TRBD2,CASSVAPGGLDEQFF,TGTGCCAGCAGCGTAGCCCCGGGGGGGCTAGATGAGCAGTTCTTC
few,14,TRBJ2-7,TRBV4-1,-,CASSQGYTGYEQYF,TGCGCCAGCAGCCAAGGTTATACAGGATACGAGCAGTACTTC
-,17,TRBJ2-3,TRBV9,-,CASSAGLGVGVPDTQYF,TGTGCCAGCAGCGCGGGACTGGGGGTCGGAGTGCCAGATACGCAGTATTTT
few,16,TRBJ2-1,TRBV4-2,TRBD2,CASSPSGEAGGNEQFF,TGTGCCAGCAGCCCGTCTGGGGAAGCGGGGGGAAATGAGCAGTTCTTC
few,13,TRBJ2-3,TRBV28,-,CASRDPFTDTQYF,TGTGCCAGCAGGGACCCTTTCACAGATACGCAGTATTTT
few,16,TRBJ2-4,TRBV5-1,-,CASSLDTGASKNIQYF,TGCGCCAGCAGCTTGGATACCGGGGCTTCCAAAAACATTCAGTACTTC
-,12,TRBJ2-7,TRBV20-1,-,CSAWDASYEQYF,TGCAGTGCTTGGGACGCCAGCTACGAGCAGTACTTC
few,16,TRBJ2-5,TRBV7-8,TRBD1,CASSVRPRGHQETQYF,TGTGCCAGCAGCGTCAGACCTAGGGGGCACCAAGAGACCCAGTACTTC
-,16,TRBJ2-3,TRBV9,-,CASSVPAQASTDTQYF,TGTGCCAGCAGCGTACCAGCGCAAGCTAGCACAGATACGCAGTATTTT
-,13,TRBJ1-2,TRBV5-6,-,CASRWGRNGGYTF,TGTGCCAGCAGATGGGGCCGGAACGGCGGCTACACCTTC
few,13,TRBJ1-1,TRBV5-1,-,CASSSTVNTEAFF,TGCGCCAGCAGCTCGACAGTGAACACTGAAGCTTTCTTT
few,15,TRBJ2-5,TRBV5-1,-,CASSLDPGTQETQYF,TGCGCCAGCAGCTTAGACCCCGGGACGCAAGAGACCCAGTACTTC